Each of the 16 T cell receptor beta chains below was sequenced from the same sample in a study of T cells of healthy individuals. MiXCR, applied by TCRdb to the 5' RACE reads, yields one record per CDR3 protein. This sample has around 53,000 distinct CDR3 sequences, with 14% to 15% found just once. The receptors originated from a human donor in good health.

The chain links TRBV12-3 or TRBV12-4 to TRBJ2-1; D is ambiguous. The CDR3 sequence is 11 residues long. The DNA for the CDR3 is TGTGCTTCCGCCGCCTACAATGAGCAGTTCTTC. This sequence encodes CASAAYNEQFF.

This chain links TRBV28 with TRBJ2-5, with D perhaps given as TRBD1 or TRBD2 (5 bases each). This CDR3 contains 16 residues. Per the germline V gene, CDR1 is MDHEN and CDR2 is SYDVKM. Trimming cost V 7 bases and J 2 bases, with 20 bases left between them. This chain's CDR3 is CASTLGVRGTQETQYF. Here the CDR3 DNA reads TGTGCCAGCACCCTGGGGGTAAGGGGAACTCAAGAGACCCAGTACTTC.

The genes are TRBV30 and TRBJ1-6; D might be TRBD1 (6 bases). This CDR3 has 14 residues. The germline gives CDR1 GTSNPN, CDR2 SVGIG (reference sequence). Trimming shortened V by 4 bases and J by 5 bases, and 12 bases separated the two germline ends. The CDR3 region has the DNA TGTGCCTGGACCGGACAGAGTAATAATTCACCCCTCCACTTT. Amino acids: CAWTGQSNNSPLHF.

This clonotype showed up just a few times. V is TRBV5-1 and J is TRBJ1-2, with D possibly TRBD1 on 6 matching bases. CDR1 is SGHRS, CDR2 YFSETQ, per germline. Trimming cost V 6 bases and J 4 bases, with 16 bases left between them. This CDR3 is built from 14 residues. The CDR3 nucleotides read TGCGCCAGCACCGGGGTCCTAGGGGGCTATGGCTACACCTTC. It is translated as CASTGVLGGYGYTF.

As DNA, the CDR3 is TGTGCCAGCAGTCCGAGCGGAGCGGGAGGGGGCAATGAGCAGTTCTTC. It translates to CASSPSGAGGGNEQFF. The rearrangement uses TRBV12-3 or TRBV12-4 and TRBJ2-1, with TRBD2 matching over 10 bases. V shed 5 bases, J shed 6 bases, and the junction held 10 bases outside the gene matches. The CDR3 has 16 amino acids.

This clonotype was picked up a small number of times. The chain carries TRBV20-1 and TRBJ1-5, with TRBD1 matching 9 bases. The CDR3 has 14 amino acids. V trimming: 5 bases; J trimming: 4 bases; junction bases outside the gene matches: 6. CDR1 and CDR2 from the germline V gene are DFQATT and SNEGSKA (reference sequence). DNA of the CDR3: TGCAGTGCTGCTTTGACAGGGGGAAATCAGCCCCAGCATTTT. The encoded protein is CSAALTGGNQPQHF.

This clonotype was observed at least ten times. V is TRBV6-1 and J is TRBJ1-2; 7 nucleotides match TRBD1. Trimming took 4 bases from V and 8 from J; bases not matched to a gene: 7. This CDR3 is 13 amino acids long. The germline V gene encodes CDR1 MNHNS and CDR2 SASEGT. The CDR3 nucleotides read TGTGCCAGCAGTGTAAGAGGGGGCGGGGGCTACACCTTC. Protein: CASSVRGGGGYTF.

The rearrangement uses TRBV10-3 and TRBJ1-6, with TRBD1 as a possible D gene (5 bases). Trimming took off 0 bases at V and 14 bases at J, with 11 bases between the two ends. This CDR3 comprises 13 residues. The germline gives CDR1 ENHRY, CDR2 SYGVKD. The CDR3 protein is CAISESSGTALHF. CDR3 in DNA: TGTGCCATCAGTGAGTCATCGGGGACGGCCCTCCACTTT.

In its sample, this clonotype was seen a few times. The chain joins TRBV7-2 to TRBJ2-5; 7 nucleotides align to TRBD2. V dropped 4 bases and J dropped 0; count of bases not matched to a gene: 5. The CDR3 has 15 residues. Looked up from germline, CDR1 is SGHTA and CDR2 is FQGNSA. In DNA, the CDR3 is TGTGCCAGCAGCTCCGGGAGGCAGTACCAAGAGACCCAGTACTTC. The encoded protein is CASSSGRQYQETQYF.

This clonotype was observed a few times. The J gene is TRBJ2-3, the V gene TRBV7-2, with 7 positions matching TRBD2. This CDR3 has 15 residues. V gave up 5 bases and J gave up 0 bases; unmatched junction bases: 5. The V gene's germline CDR1 is SGHTA and CDR2 FQGNSA. The CDR3 region has the DNA TGTGCCAGCAGCCGCGGGGAGGGTAGCACAGATACGCAGTATTTT. It encodes CASSRGEGSTDTQYF. The full variable domain, in which reference TRBV7-2 and TRBJ2-3 provide the parts outside the CDR3, is GAGVSQSPSNKVTEKGKDVELRCDPISGHTALYWYRQSLGQGLEFLIYFQGNSAPDKSGLPSDRFSAERTGGSVSTLTIQRTQQEDSAVYLCASSRGEGSTDTQYFGPGTRLTVL.

This sequence joins TRBV5-4 and TRBJ2-5; the D gene could be TRBD1 or TRBD2 (5 bases each). V lost 2 bases and J 1 base, leaving 6 bases between the germline ends. CDR1 SGHNT and CDR2 YYREEE come from the germline V gene (reference sequence). The CDR3 runs 13 residues. The CDR3 DNA reads TGTGCCAGCAGCTTAGGGACCCAAGAGACCCAGTACTTC. It translates to CASSLGTQETQYF.

This chain joins TRBV6-5 and TRBJ1-5; D ambiguous. This CDR3 spans 16 amino acids. Trimming took 5 bases from V and 6 from J, leaving 20 bases between them. The germline gives CDR1 MNHEY, CDR2 SVGAGI. The CDR3 protein is CASSPAYPVESQPQHF. The CDR3 region has the DNA TGTGCCAGCAGTCCCGCCTACCCCGTGGAGAGTCAGCCCCAGCATTTT.

The chain links TRBV5-1 to TRBJ1-3, with unresolved D. This CDR3 has 13 residues. V was trimmed by 4 bases and J by 0 bases, leaving 5 bases between them. The germline CDR1 and CDR2 sequences are SGHRS and YFSETQ. In DNA form, the CDR3 reads TGCGCCAGCAGCCCAAACTCTGGAAACACCATATATTTT. It translates to CASSPNSGNTIYF.

This clonotype was seen more than once but under ten times. The J gene is TRBJ1-1, the V gene TRBV6-6; 7 nucleotides line up with TRBD1. V shed 7 bases and J 1 base; nucleotides not matched to a gene: 3. CDR1 and CDR2 from the germline V gene are MNHNY and SVGAGI (reference sequence). The CDR3 consists of 13 residues. The CDR3 DNA is TGTGCCAGCACAAACAGGGGGAACACTGAAGCTTTCTTT. This gives the protein CASTNRGNTEAFF.

This chain uses TRBV6-2 or TRBV6-3 with TRBJ1-2; a possible D gene is TRBD1 (5 bases). Germline CDR1 reads MNHEY; CDR2 reads SVGEGT. The ends were cut back, 4 bases at V and 6 bases at J, with 18 bases in the middle. The CDR3 length is 15 residues. The CDR3: CASSLGVLVSDGYTF. The CDR3 DNA reads TGTGCCAGCAGTTTGGGGGTCTTGGTCAGTGATGGCTACACCTTC.

This clonotype was picked up many times. The CDR3 here is CASSIDFRERSGQPQHF. The CDR3 nucleotides are TGTGCCAGTAGTATAGACTTCCGGGAACGATCGGGTCAGCCCCAGCATTTT. This chain uses TRBV19 with TRBJ1-5; D is ambiguous. Germline V lookup: CDR1 LNHDA, CDR2 SQIVND (reference sequence). This CDR3 region has 17 residues. The V end was cut by 0 bases, the J end by 6 bases, with 18 bases between.